Listed here are 29 T cell receptor beta chains from one sample, sequenced in a study of blood T cell repertoires in COVID-19. Assay used: immunoSEQ multiplex PCR; TCRdb lists only in-frame clones, some missing. In the table there are 250,000 to 300,000 clones, 80% to 90% of which are singletons. Source material: PBMCs or T cells enriched from blood (not recorded which). The source of these receptors is a woman aged 50 to 60 who had recovered from COVID-19.

The chain carries TRBV28 and TRBJ1-6; TRBD1 matches at 7 bases. This CDR3 is built from 15 residues. Per the germline V gene, CDR1 is MDHEN and CDR2 is SYDVKM. V shed 3 bases and J 8 bases; nucleotides not matched to a gene: 7. In DNA, the CDR3 is TGTGCCAGCAGTTTTCAGTACAGGGGTTATTCACCCCTCCACTTT. Its protein is CASSFQYRGYSPLHF.

This rearrangement joins TRBV3-1 (or the pseudogene TRBV3-2) to TRBJ2-7; D possibly corresponds to TRBD2 (6 bases). CDR1 and CDR2 (germline): LGHDT, YNNKEL (reference sequence). V lost 3 bases and J 3 bases, leaving 9 bases between the germline ends. The CDR3 extends over 13 amino acids. The DNA of the CDR3 is TGTGCCAGCAGCCATAGACTAGGCTACGAGCAGTACTTC. Its protein product is CASSHRLGYEQYF.

The chain combines TRBV5-1 with TRBJ2-3; D is uncertain. The V end lost 0 bases, the J end lost 2 bases, and 7 bases lay between the germline ends. CDR1 and CDR2 (germline): SGHRS, YFSETQ. The CDR3 spans 14 residues. This chain's CDR3 is CASSLERLTDTQYF. CDR3 nucleotides: TGCGCCAGCAGCTTGGAAAGACTCACAGATACGCAGTATTTT.

Here the CDR3 reads CASSSAGGPEFF. Written as DNA, the CDR3 is TGTGCCAGCAGTTCGGCGGGAGGGCCAGAGTTCTTC. The chain employs TRBV27 and TRBJ2-1, with 9 bases that match TRBD2. CDR3 size: 12 residues. V gave up 4 bases and J gave up 14 bases; unmatched junction bases: 6. Germline assignment: CDR1 MNHEY and CDR2 SMNVEV (reference sequence).

The chain employs TRBV23-1 and TRBJ1-1, with 10 positions matching TRBD1. TRBV23-1 is an ORF; its function is uncertain. V lost 1 base to trimming and J lost 5 bases; unmatched junction nucleotides: 1. The CDR3 runs to 14 residues. CDR3 loop: CASSQWDRGTEAFF. In nucleotides, the CDR3 is TGCGCCAGCAGTCAATGGGACAGGGGAACTGAAGCTTTCTTT.

The J gene is TRBJ1-2, the V gene TRBV2; 8 positions agree with TRBD1. The CDR3 length is 16 residues. Trimming at V came to 5 bases and at J to 7 bases, leaving 15 bases not matched to a gene. From germline, CDR1 is SNHLY and CDR2 FYNNEI. CDR3: CASSKTYGTGAVGYTF. The CDR3 nucleotides are TGTGCCAGCAGTAAAACTTACGGGACAGGAGCGGTTGGCTACACCTTC.

CDR3 loop: CASSADRESTEAFF. DNA of the CDR3: TGTGCCAGCAGCGCGGACAGGGAGAGCACTGAAGCTTTCTTT. The gene calls are TRBV11-2 and TRBJ1-1, with TRBD1 identical over 8 bases. Germline V gene sequence: CDR1 SGHAT, CDR2 FQNNGV. This CDR3 is 14 amino acids long. Trimming at V came to 5 bases and at J to 4 bases, leaving 6 bases not matched to a gene. Full variable domain (missing parts from reference TRBV11-2 and TRBJ1-1): EAGVAQSPRYKIIEKRQSVAFWCNPISGHATLYWYQQILGQGPKLLIQFQNNGVVDDSQLPKDRFSAERLKGVDSTLKIQPAKLEDSAVYLCASSADRESTEAFFGQGTRLTVV.

This clone is a singleton in its sample. This chain connects TRBV30 to TRBJ1-5; 7 bases agree with TRBD1. Per germline, CDR1 GTSNPN and CDR2 SVGIG (reference sequence). The length of the CDR3 is 13 residues. The V and J ends lost 0 bases and 4 bases, in that order; junction bases with no gene match: 0. This chain's CDR3 is CAWSVQGNQPQHF. The CDR3 DNA is TGTGCCTGGAGTGTACAGGGGAATCAGCCCCAGCATTTT.

This clone was recorded once. V usage is TRBV19 and J usage is TRBJ2-7; TRBD1 matches at 8 bases. CDR3 length equals 12 residues. The junction had 1 base not matched to a gene; V was cut back by 6 bases and J by 3 bases. CDR1 and CDR2 (germline): LNHDA, SQIVND (reference sequence). The CDR3 region is CASSGTGYEQYF. DNA of the CDR3: TGTGCCAGTAGCGGGACAGGCTACGAGCAGTACTTC. Combining the CDR3 with reference TRBV19 and TRBJ2-7 gives the whole variable domain DGGITQSPKYLFRKEGQNVTLSCEQNLNHDAMYWYRQDPGQGLRLIYYSQIVNDFQKGDIAEGYSVSREKKESFPLTVTSAQKNPTAFYLCASSGTGYEQYFGPGTRLTVT.

This clone was counted between two and nine times. CDR3: CASSTNRGYTEAFF. The CDR3 DNA follows: TGTGCCAGTAGTACCAACAGGGGTTACACTGAAGCTTTCTTT. V and J are TRBV19 and TRBJ1-1; 7 nucleotides match TRBD1. Germline V CDR1 and CDR2: LNHDA, SQIVND (reference sequence). This CDR3 region has 14 residues. The ends lost 4 bases at V and 3 bases at J; junction bases unmatched: 5.

The rearrangement joins TRBV5-1 to TRBJ2-7; 7 bases fit TRBD1. Germline values: CDR1 SGHRS, CDR2 YFSETQ. This CDR3 spans 16 amino acids. Losses at the gene ends were 0 bases for V and 4 bases for J; bases not matched to a gene: 10. CDR3 DNA: TGCGCCAGCAGCTTGGGGACAGGCCTAAGGGAGTACGAGCAGTACTTC. Its translation is CASSLGTGLREYEQYF.

V gene TRBV5-6 combines with J gene TRBJ2-1, with 10 bases matching TRBD2. The CDR3 has 15 residues. Unmatched junction bases numbered 6, after V lost 2 bases and J lost 7 bases. Germline V CDR1 and CDR2: SGHDT, YYEEEE. Here the CDR3 reads CASSFSLAGENEQFF. CDR3 nucleotide sequence: TGTGCCAGCAGCTTCTCGCTAGCGGGAGAAAATGAGCAGTTCTTC.

V is TRBV10-3 and J is TRBJ2-5; 9 nucleotides agree with TRBD1. From germline, CDR1 is ENHRY and CDR2 SYGVKD. The CDR3 consists of 14 residues. The V segment lost 6 bases and the J segment 1 base; nucleotides outside the gene matches: 3. The DNA for the CDR3 is TGTGCCATCAGACCGGGACAGGGCCAAGAGACCCAGTACTTC. It translates to CAIRPGQGQETQYF.

This chain links TRBV27 with TRBJ2-2; D is undetermined. V was clipped by 5 bases and J by 3 bases, with 7 bases between them. From germline, CDR1 is MNHEY and CDR2 SMNVEV (reference sequence). CDR3 size: 13 residues. CDR3 sequence reads: CASSPRYTGELFF. The CDR3 coding sequence is TGTGCCAGCAGTCCGCGGTACACCGGGGAGCTGTTTTTT.

The chain employs TRBV3-1 (or the pseudogene TRBV3-2) and TRBJ2-2; TRBD2 aligns across 7 bases. The CDR3 totals 16 residues. Per the germline V gene, CDR1 is LGHDT and CDR2 is YNNKEL (reference sequence). J gave up 7 bases and V 2 bases, and 10 bases lay outside the gene matches. The CDR3 bases are TGTGCCAGCAGCCAATCTAGCGGCGCCGGGGGCGGGGAGCTGTTTTTT. It specifies CASSQSSGAGGGELFF.

The chain recombines TRBV28 with TRBJ1-2; TRBD1 aligns across 7 bases. Germline lookup yields CDR1 MDHEN and CDR2 SYDVKM. CDR3 length: 15 residues. V lost 7 bases and J lost 1; bases outside the gene matches: 9. DNA of the CDR3: TGTGCCAGCAACCCCGACAGGGCGGGTAACTATGGCTACACCTTC. Translation: CASNPDRAGNYGYTF.

V is TRBV18 and J is TRBJ2-1, with D possibly matching TRBD2 (5 bases). The CDR3 totals 13 residues. Germline CDR1 is KGHSH and CDR2 is LQKENI. V was trimmed by 3 bases and J by 9 bases, leaving 12 bases between them. The DNA of the CDR3 is TGTGCCAGCTCACCGTCCACAGAGGGTGAGCAGTTCTTC. Protein sequence: CASSPSTEGEQFF.

This sequence joins TRBV28 and TRBJ1-1, with 9 bases aligning to TRBD1. The junction had 8 bases not matched to a gene; V was cut back by 8 bases and J by 4 bases. The CDR3 consists of 14 residues. Germline values: CDR1 MDHEN, CDR2 SYDVKM. Here the CDR3 DNA reads TGTGCCAGCCGTACAGGGGGCTTTGCCACTGAAGCTTTCTTT. This encodes CASRTGGFATEAFF.

The V and J genes are TRBV2 and TRBJ1-5; TRBD1 agrees at 7 bases. V lost 2 bases and J lost 6; bases outside the gene matches: 7. This CDR3 comprises 15 residues. Germline V gene lookup returns CDR1 SNHLY and CDR2 FYNNEI. This CDR3 reads CASSENTGATQPQHF. The CDR3 DNA reads TGTGCCAGCAGTGAAAATACAGGGGCTACTCAGCCCCAGCATTTT.

This sequence joins TRBV3-1 (or the pseudogene TRBV3-2) and TRBJ2-5, with TRBD2 matching 13 bases. Germline assignment: CDR1 LGHDT and CDR2 YNNKEL (reference sequence). V gave up 5 bases and J gave up 11 bases; unmatched junction bases: 8. This CDR3 is built from 14 residues. This CDR3 is CASSGRTSGRRQYF. In DNA form, the CDR3 reads TGTGCCAGCAGCGGAAGGACTAGCGGGAGACGTCAGTACTTC.

The chain couples TRBV7-9 to TRBJ2-3; TRBD1 might be the D (6 bases). The V gene's germline CDR1 is SEHNR and CDR2 FQNEAQ (reference sequence). Trimming took 5 bases from V and 2 from J, leaving 11 bases between them. The CDR3 consists of 14 residues. The CDR3 coding sequence is TGTGCCAGCAGCACGGGACATTTCACAGATACGCAGTATTTT. Amino acid sequence: CASSTGHFTDTQYF.

The chain has TRBV9 and TRBJ2-2; 7 bases are shared with TRBD1. Germline values: CDR1 SGDLS, CDR2 YYNGEE. J lost 6 bases, V lost 0 bases, and 8 bases had no gene match. This CDR3 spans 16 amino acids. The CDR3 loop is CASSVARQGQAGELFF. For the CDR3, the DNA is TGTGCCAGCAGCGTAGCAAGACAGGGCCAGGCCGGGGAGCTGTTTTTT.

The chain employs TRBV18 and TRBJ2-3; 12 bases are shared with TRBD1. This CDR3 comprises 16 residues. Germline V gene lookup returns CDR1 KGHSH and CDR2 LQKENI. V trimming: 8 bases; J trimming: 5 bases; junction bases outside the gene matches: 11. CDR3 nucleotides: TGTGCCAGCGCCCCTGCGGGACAGGGGGCTGTAGATACGCAGTATTTT. This gives the protein CASAPAGQGAVDTQYF.

The genes are TRBV2 and TRBJ2-1; 13 positions match TRBD2. The V and J ends lost 6 bases and 8 bases, in that order; junction bases with no gene match: 10. CDR3 size: 16 residues. Germline V CDR1 and CDR2: SNHLY, FYNNEI. CDR3 region: CASRPTSGRAKYEQFF. As DNA, the CDR3 is TGTGCCAGCAGACCTACTAGCGGGAGGGCCAAGTATGAGCAGTTCTTC.

The V call is TRBV13, the J call TRBJ2-7, with D maybe TRBD1 (5 bases). This CDR3 is 15 amino acids long. CDR1 and CDR2 (germline): PRHDT, FYEKMQ (reference sequence). The V end lost 6 bases, the J end lost 4 bases, and 19 bases lay between the germline ends. CDR3 protein: CASRPPGAGRYEQYF. In DNA form, the CDR3 reads TGTGCCAGCAGACCCCCCGGAGCAGGGCGTTACGAGCAGTACTTC.

The CDR3 loop is CAWSFNSGNTIYF. The CDR3 nucleotides are TGTGCCTGGAGCTTTAACTCTGGAAACACCATATATTTT. The rearrangement uses TRBV30 and TRBJ1-3; D not resolved. Trimming removed 3 bases from V and 0 bases from J, with 6 bases in between. CDR3 length: 13 residues. Germline CDR1 is GTSNPN and CDR2 is SVGIG (reference sequence).

The chain recombines TRBV11-2 with TRBJ2-7; 11 bases fit TRBD2. V gave up 6 bases and J gave up 3 bases; unmatched junction bases: 7. This CDR3 has 15 amino acids. The germline gives CDR1 SGHAT, CDR2 FQNNGV. The CDR3 sequence is CASSLSGRAGYEQYF. The DNA of the CDR3 is TGTGCCAGCAGTCTTAGCGGGAGGGCGGGCTACGAGCAGTACTTC. The full variable domain, in which reference TRBV11-2 and TRBJ2-7 provide the parts outside the CDR3, is EAGVAQSPRYKIIEKRQSVAFWCNPISGHATLYWYQQILGQGPKLLIQFQNNGVVDDSQLPKDRFSAERLKGVDSTLKIQPAKLEDSAVYLCASSLSGRAGYEQYFGPGTRLTVT.

The V call is TRBV7-8, the J call TRBJ2-2; 7 nucleotides match TRBD2. The trim removed 11 bases at V and 5 bases at J, leaving 23 bases unmatched. This CDR3 is 18 amino acids long. Germline V lookup: CDR1 SGHVS, CDR2 FQNEAQ. The DNA of the CDR3 is TGTGCCGCGTACCCATTACCGGGAGGTGGCGGTGGGACCGGGGAGCTGTTTTTT. Protein product: CAAYPLPGGGGGTGELFF.

The V gene is TRBV3-1 (or the pseudogene TRBV3-2), the J gene TRBJ2-7; 14 bases map to TRBD2. The CDR3 has 19 residues. V shed 4 bases, J shed 7 bases, and the junction held 18 bases outside the gene matches. Germline V gene data show CDR1 as LGHDT and CDR2 as YNNKEL (reference sequence). CDR3 amino acids: CASSRRTRGLAGVGIEQYF. CDR3 nucleotide sequence: TGTGCCAGCAGCCGCCGAACGCGGGGACTAGCGGGAGTCGGAATTGAGCAGTACTTC.